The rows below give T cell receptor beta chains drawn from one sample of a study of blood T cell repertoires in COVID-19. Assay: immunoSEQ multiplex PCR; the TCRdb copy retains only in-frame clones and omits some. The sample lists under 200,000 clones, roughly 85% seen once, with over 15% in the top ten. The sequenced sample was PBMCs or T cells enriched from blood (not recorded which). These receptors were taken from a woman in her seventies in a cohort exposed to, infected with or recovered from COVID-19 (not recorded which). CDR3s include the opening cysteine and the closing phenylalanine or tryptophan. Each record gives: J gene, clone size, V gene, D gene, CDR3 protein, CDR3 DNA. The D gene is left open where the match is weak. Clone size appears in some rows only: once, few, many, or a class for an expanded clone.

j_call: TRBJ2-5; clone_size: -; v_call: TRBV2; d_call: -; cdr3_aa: CASTPDRQETQYF; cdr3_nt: TGTGCCAGCACCCCGGACAGACAAGAGACCCAGTACTTC
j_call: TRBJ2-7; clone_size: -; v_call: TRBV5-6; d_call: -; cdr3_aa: CASRVGLQGFWNEQYF; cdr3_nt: TGTGCCAGCAGGGTAGGGTTACAGGGTTTCTGGAACGAGCAGTACTTC
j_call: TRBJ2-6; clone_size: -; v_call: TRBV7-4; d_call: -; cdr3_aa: CASGPGANVLTF; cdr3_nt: TGTGCCAGCGGCCCCGGGGCCAACGTCCTGACTTTC
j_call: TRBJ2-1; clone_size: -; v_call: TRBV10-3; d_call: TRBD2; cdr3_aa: CAIRNGTSEYNEQFF; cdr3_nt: TGTGCCATCAGGAACGGGACTAGCGAGTACAATGAGCAGTTCTTC
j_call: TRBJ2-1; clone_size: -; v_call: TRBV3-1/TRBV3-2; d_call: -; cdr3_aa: CASSQGLQDYHEQFF; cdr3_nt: TGTGCCAGCAGCCAAGGTCTACAGGACTACCATGAGCAGTTCTTC
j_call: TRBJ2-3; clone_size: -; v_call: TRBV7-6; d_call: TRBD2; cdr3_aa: CASSPLAGGRTDTQYF; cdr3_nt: TGTGCCAGCAGCCCCTTGGCGGGAGGGCGCACAGATACGCAGTATTTT
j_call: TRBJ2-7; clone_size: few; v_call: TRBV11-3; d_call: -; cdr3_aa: CASSAPTGGWFYEQYF; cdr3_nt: TGTGCCAGCAGCGCACCCACCGGGGGATGGTTCTACGAGCAGTACTTC
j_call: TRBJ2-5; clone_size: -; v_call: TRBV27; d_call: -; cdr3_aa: CASSLRVLETQYF; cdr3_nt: TGTGCCAGCAGTTTACGGGTACTGGAGACCCAGTACTTC
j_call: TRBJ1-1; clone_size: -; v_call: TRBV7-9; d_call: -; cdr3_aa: CASSLQGLTEAFF; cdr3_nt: TGTGCCAGCAGCTTACAGGGGCTCACTGAAGCTTTCTTT
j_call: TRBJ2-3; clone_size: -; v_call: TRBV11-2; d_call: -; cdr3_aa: CASNRERTDTQYF; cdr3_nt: TGTGCCAGCAACAGGGAACGGACAGATACGCAGTATTTT
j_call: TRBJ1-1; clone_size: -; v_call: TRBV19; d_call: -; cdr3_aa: CASSMEGNWRNTEAFF; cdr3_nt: TGTGCCAGTAGTATGGAGGGTAACTGGAGGAACACTGAAGCTTTCTTT
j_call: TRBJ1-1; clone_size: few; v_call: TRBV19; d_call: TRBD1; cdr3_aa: CASSLGTAHTEAFF; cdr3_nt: TGTGCCAGTAGTCTAGGGACAGCGCACACTGAAGCTTTCTTT
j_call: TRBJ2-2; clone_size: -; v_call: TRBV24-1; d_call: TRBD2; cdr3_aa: CATSDPSLAGSGELFF; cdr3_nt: TGTGCCACCAGTGACCCGAGCCTAGCGGGATCCGGGGAGCTGTTTTTT
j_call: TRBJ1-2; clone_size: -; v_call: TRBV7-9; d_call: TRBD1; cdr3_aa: CASSRQGFTYGYTF; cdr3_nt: TGTGCCAGCAGCCGACAGGGTTTCACATATGGCTACACCTTC
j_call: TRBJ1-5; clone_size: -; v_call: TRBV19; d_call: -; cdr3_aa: CASSIRSRGNQPQHF; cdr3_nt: TGTGCCAGTAGTATTAGGAGCAGGGGCAATCAGCCCCAGCATTTT
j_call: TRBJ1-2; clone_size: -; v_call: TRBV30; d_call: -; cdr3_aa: CAWYYIGYTF; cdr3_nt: TGTGCCTGGTATTACATTGGCTACACCTTC
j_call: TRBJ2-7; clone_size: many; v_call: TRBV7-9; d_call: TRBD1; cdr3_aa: CASSRRVGQVEYEQYF; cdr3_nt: TGTGCCAGCAGCAGGCGAGTAGGACAGGTGGAGTACGAGCAGTACTTC
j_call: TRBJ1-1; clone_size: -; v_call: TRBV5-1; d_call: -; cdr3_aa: CASSLRQDTEAFF; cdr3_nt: TGCGCCAGCAGCTTACGACAGGACACTGAAGCTTTCTTT
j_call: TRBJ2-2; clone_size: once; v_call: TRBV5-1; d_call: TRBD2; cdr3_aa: CASSTPTSGRFPGELFF; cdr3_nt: TGCGCCAGCAGCACCCCGACTAGCGGGAGATTTCCCGGGGAGCTGTTTTTT
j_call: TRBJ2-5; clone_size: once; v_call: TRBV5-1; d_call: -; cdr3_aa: CASSGSDAVQETQYF; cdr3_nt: TGCGCCAGCAGCGGAAGCGACGCGGTGCAAGAGACCCAGTACTTC
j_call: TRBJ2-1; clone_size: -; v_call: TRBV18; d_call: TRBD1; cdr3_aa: CASSPMGQGRGSYNEQFF; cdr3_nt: TGTGCCAGCTCACCAATGGGACAGGGGAGGGGCTCCTACAATGAGCAGTTCTTC
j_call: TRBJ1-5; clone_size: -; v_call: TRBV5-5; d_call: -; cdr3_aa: CASSSRGSGSQHF; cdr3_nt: TGTGCCAGCAGCTCAAGGGGGAGTGGTTCCCAGCATTTT
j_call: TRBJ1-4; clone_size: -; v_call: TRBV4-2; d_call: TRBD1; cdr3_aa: CASSPLMTGGSEKLFF; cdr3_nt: TGTGCCAGCAGCCCATTGATGACAGGGGGGTCTGAAAAACTGTTTTTT
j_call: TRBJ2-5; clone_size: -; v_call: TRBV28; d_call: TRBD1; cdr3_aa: CASSAIQGARQETQYF; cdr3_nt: TGTGCCAGCAGTGCTATCCAGGGGGCGCGTCAAGAGACCCAGTACTTC
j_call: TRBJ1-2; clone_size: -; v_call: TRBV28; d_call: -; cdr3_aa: CASSLSAGVYGYTF; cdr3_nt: TGTGCCAGCAGTTTGTCGGCAGGGGTTTATGGCTACACCTTC
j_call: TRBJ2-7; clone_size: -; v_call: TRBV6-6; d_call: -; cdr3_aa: CASSRGAEQYF; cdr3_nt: TGTGCCAGCAGTCGGGGAGCCGAGCAGTACTTC
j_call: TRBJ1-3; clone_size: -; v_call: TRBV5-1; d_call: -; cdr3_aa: CASSALQGSGNTIYF; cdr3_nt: TGCGCCAGCAGCGCCCTACAGGGATCTGGAAACACCATATATTTT
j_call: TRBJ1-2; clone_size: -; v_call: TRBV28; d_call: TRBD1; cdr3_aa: CASSSVQGAGNYGYTF; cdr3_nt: TGTGCCAGCAGTTCCGTCCAGGGGGCGGGAAACTATGGCTACACCTTC
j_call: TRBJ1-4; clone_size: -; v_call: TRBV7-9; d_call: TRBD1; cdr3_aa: CASSSGQGHEKLFF; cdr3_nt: TGTGCCAGCAGCTCGGGACAGGGTCACGAAAAACTGTTTTTT
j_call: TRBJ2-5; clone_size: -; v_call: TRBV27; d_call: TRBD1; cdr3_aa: CASSIPGQLETQYF; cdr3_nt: TGTGCCAGCAGTATCCCGGGACAGTTGGAGACCCAGTACTTC
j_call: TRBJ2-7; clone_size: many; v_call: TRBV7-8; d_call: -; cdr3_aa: CASSLVNYEQYF; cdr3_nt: TGTGCCAGCAGCTTAGTTAACTACGAGCAGTACTTC
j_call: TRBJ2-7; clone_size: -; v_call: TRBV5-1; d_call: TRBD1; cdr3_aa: CASSLGDSSYEQYF; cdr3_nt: TGCGCCAGCAGCTTAGGGGACAGCTCCTACGAGCAGTACTTC
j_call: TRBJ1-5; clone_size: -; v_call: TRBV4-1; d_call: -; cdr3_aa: CASSQVSAGGEPQHF; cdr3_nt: TGCGCCAGCAGCCAAGTTTCGGCGGGGGGGGAGCCCCAGCATTTT
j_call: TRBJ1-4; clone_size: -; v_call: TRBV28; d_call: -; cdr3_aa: CASSGTNEKLFF; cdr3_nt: TGTGCCAGCAGCGGGACTAATGAAAAACTGTTTTTT